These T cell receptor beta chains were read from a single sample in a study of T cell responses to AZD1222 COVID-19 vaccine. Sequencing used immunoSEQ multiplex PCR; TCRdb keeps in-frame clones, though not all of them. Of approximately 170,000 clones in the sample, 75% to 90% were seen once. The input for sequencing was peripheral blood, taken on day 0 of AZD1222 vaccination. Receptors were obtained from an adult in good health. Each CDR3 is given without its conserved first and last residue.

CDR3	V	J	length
ASSPGTSGGMIQETQY	TRBV7-3	TRBJ2-5	16
ASSRPRLTGFGELF	TRBV6-2/TRBV6-3	TRBJ2-2	14
ASSYGQGFNQPQH	TRBV6-5	TRBJ1-5	13
ASSSNSIEQY	TRBV28	TRBJ2-7	10
ASRGDGRSYNSPLH	TRBV6-6	TRBJ1-6	14
ATSALPEHNEQF	TRBV10-3	TRBJ2-1	12
ASSQDVSGNTIY	TRBV4-2	TRBJ1-3	12
ASSFPGSTGELF	TRBV11-3	TRBJ2-2	12
ASSKVWIGIQETQY	TRBV21-1	TRBJ2-5	14
ASIRLAGGPYNEQF	TRBV2	TRBJ2-1	14
ASRLGQKNTEAF	TRBV6-5	TRBJ1-1	12
ASRHTEGAYEQY	TRBV6-1	TRBJ2-7	12
ASSASPHTEAF	TRBV9	TRBJ1-1	11
ASSLADRSADTQY	TRBV5-1	TRBJ2-3	13
AGYRSSASPLH	TRBV2	TRBJ1-6	11
ASSIEGQPLTDTQY	TRBV19	TRBJ2-3	14
ASSPRGESSTEAF	TRBV9	TRBJ1-1	13
ATSAGLASTDTQY	TRBV24-1	TRBJ2-3	13
ASSLVSGTPNSPLH	TRBV7-2	TRBJ1-6	14
ASSTPLTVNTEAF	TRBV28	TRBJ1-1	13
ASSLSGRRYNEQF	TRBV7-3	TRBJ2-1	13
ASSKGTGKQPQH	TRBV21-1	TRBJ1-5	12
ASSLSGSNQPQH	TRBV27	TRBJ1-5	12
ASSQVLGQAEAF	TRBV3-1/TRBV3-2	TRBJ1-1	12
ASSYSQGINYGYT	TRBV6-5	TRBJ1-2	13
ASSIAGNSYNSPLH	TRBV19	TRBJ1-6	14
ASSYKENTEAF	TRBV27	TRBJ1-1	11
ASSIITGPGNTIY	TRBV19	TRBJ1-3	13
ASSPRLASGSGANVLT	TRBV27	TRBJ2-6	16
ASSLAGGLTGELF	TRBV7-6	TRBJ2-2	13
ASSPGTRRHGEETQY	TRBV6-8	TRBJ2-5	15
ASSATDGNSPLH	TRBV6-4	TRBJ1-6	12
ASSRDPIGTDTQY	TRBV2	TRBJ2-3	13
ASSVAGTTDTQY	TRBV9	TRBJ2-3	12
ASSYNDEEGGETQY	TRBV6-5	TRBJ2-5	14
ASSYGLAGNTIY	TRBV7-8	TRBJ1-3	12
ATSRAQGNYGYT	TRBV15	TRBJ1-2	12
ATGTGEWGYSGNTIY	TRBV7-8	TRBJ1-3	15
ASSPGHPGAYEQY	TRBV5-1	TRBJ2-7	13
AISDPPDRGEETQY	TRBV10-3	TRBJ2-5	14
ASSLSQGHYGYT	TRBV28	TRBJ1-2	12
ASSLPGSYEQY	TRBV7-9	TRBJ2-7	11
ASSDTPESTDTQY	TRBV2	TRBJ2-3	13
ASRGGGFYNEQF	TRBV28	TRBJ2-1	12
ASLGLESSYNEQF	TRBV2	TRBJ2-1	13
ASSSTDTGELF	TRBV5-4	TRBJ2-2	11
ASSQAAGLTTDTQY	TRBV4-1	TRBJ2-3	14
ASSLFSDYGYT	TRBV12-3/TRBV12-4	TRBJ1-2	11
ASSYGTHTDTQY	TRBV19	TRBJ2-3	12
ASSYGTELFLDEQY	TRBV6-2/TRBV6-3	TRBJ2-7	14
ASSPEGTYNEQF	TRBV5-1	TRBJ2-1	12
AHRGEGAGYGYT	TRBV10-3	TRBJ1-2	12
ASSIVGPRGRRRETQY	TRBV19	TRBJ2-5	16
ASSLQVRNEKLF	TRBV27	TRBJ1-4	12
AFEGVAKNIQY	TRBV30	TRBJ2-4	11
ASSLGQVNYGYT	TRBV5-4	TRBJ1-2	12
ASSGDWTGEGGYT	TRBV2	TRBJ1-2	13
ASSQLTDGHGNEQF	TRBV7-8	TRBJ2-1	14
ASSPREGGTNGYT	TRBV7-6	TRBJ1-2	13
ASSYSGGGAQDTQY	TRBV6-5	TRBJ2-3	14